This T cell receptor (beta chain) was retrieved from a study of shared clonotypes between healthy human individuals. Of note for this clone: The antigen is unknown.

The protocol was immunoSEQ multiplex PCR, while the TCRdb copy is restricted to in-frame clones and leaves out a portion. The data contain some 1 million clones, roughly 80% of them singletons. Regarding the study as a whole: Generally, naive subsets came out with larger estimated richness than memory subsets.

This sequence originates from a man between 18 and 35 years old in good health. The specimen was memory CD4+ T cells sorted from blood. Subset specified: CD45RA-negative fraction.

This CDR3 is CASSLAHIGRDEQYF. The CDR3 region has the DNA TGCGCCAGCAGCTTGGCCCACATCGGACGTGACGAGCAGTACTTC. The chain employs TRBV5-1 and TRBJ2-7, with D unclear. The CDR3 is 15 residues long. Trimming pared 0 bases from V and 5 bases from J, leaving 15 bases between. CDR1 SGHRS and CDR2 YFSETQ come from the germline V gene. Full variable domain (missing parts from reference TRBV5-1 and TRBJ2-7): KAGVTQTPRYLIKTRGQQVTLSCSPISGHRSVSWYQQTPGQGLQFLFEYFSETQRNKGNFPGRFSGRQFSNSRSEMNVSTLELGDSALYLCASSLAHIGRDEQYFGPGTRLTVT.